Sequencing of this T cell receptor (beta chain) was carried out in a study of blood T cell repertoires in COVID-19. For the study at large: Spain, Italy and the United States supplied samples that represented acute and convalescent COVID-19. The analysed material was cDNA or gDNA that came from T cells, B-cell-depleted T cells, or PBMCs.

Original processing notes: Estimation of nucleated cell counts relied on the amplification of reference gene primers. Sequencing was performed with immunoSEQ multiplex PCR; in TCRdb, only in-frame clones are kept and a portion is missing. That table gives V, J and clone size, and the DNA gave D and trimming. The top ten hold about 12% of the sample, which has 60,000 to 70,000 clones, about 91% seen once. CDR1 is KGHDR and CDR2 is SFDVKD in the germline V gene. Trimming took off 2 bases at V and 4 bases at J, with 2 bases between the two ends. The CDR3 length is 11 residues. Material for sequencing was peripheral blood. This receptor was identified in a human donor with active COVID-19. The donor label of this sample is uncertain. The chain carries TRBV24-1 and TRBJ2-7; unclear D gene. The CDR3 DNA is TGTGCCACCAGTGATTCGTACGAGCAGTACTTC. It encodes CATSDSYEQYF.